Below, 15 T cell receptor beta chains from the same sample are listed, as sequenced in a study of regulatory T cells in long-lasting Graves disease. Time point of the sample: newly diagnosed GD, antithyroid drugs for less than 3 months. PBMC RNA served as the TCR library source. Libraries of TCR beta came from iRepertoire HTBI primers plus Arm-PCR of CDR3 regions. TCRdb recomputed calls from the multiplex PCR reads with MiXCR, one row per CDR3 protein. Counted here are hundreds of thousands of distinct CDR3 sequences, approximately 15% occurring once; the ten biggest clones make up less than 35%. The same sample was also used in a study of T cells in Graves' hyperthyroidism and ophthalmopathy.

The sample was peripheral blood mononuclear cells (PBMCs), taken at new diagnosis, from a patient treated with antithyroid drugs. These receptors were taken from a middle-aged man with Graves disease.

The CDR3: CASSDDRRVWYF. The CDR3 DNA is TGTGCCAGCAGCGATGACCGAAGGGTTTGGTACTTC. The rearrangement joins TRBV27 to TRBJ2-5, with no clear D. Germline values: CDR1 MNHEY, CDR2 SMNVEV (reference sequence). V was pared by 6 bases and J by 13 bases, with 18 bases between. This CDR3 has 12 amino acids.

In its sample, this clonotype was seen many times. The genes are TRBV6-1 and TRBJ1-1; 8 nucleotides match TRBD1. V gave up 6 bases and J gave up 6 bases; unmatched junction bases: 9. CDR1 MNHNS and CDR2 SASEGT come from the germline V gene. The CDR3 is 14 amino acids. The CDR3 DNA is TGTGCCAGCAGAATGACAGGGGAAGGCGCTGAAGCTTTCTTT. Translated, it gives CASRMTGEGAEAFF.

At least ten counts were recorded for this clonotype. V and J are TRBV18 and TRBJ2-5, with D possibly being TRBD2 (5 bases). V was clipped by 4 bases and J by 4 bases, with 10 bases between them. The CDR3 is 13 residues long. The V gene's germline CDR1 is KGHSH and CDR2 LQKENI. DNA of the CDR3: TGTGCCAGCTCACAGGCGGGTAGAGAGACCCAGTACTTC. As protein: CASSQAGRETQYF.

Ten or more counts support this clonotype. The CDR3 protein is CASSWGQPQETQYF. The CDR3 DNA is TGTGCCAGCAGCTGGGGACAGCCTCAAGAGACCCAGTACTTC. The chain employs TRBV5-6 and TRBJ2-5, with 7 bases that match TRBD1. V trimming: 3 bases; J trimming: 2 bases; junction bases outside the gene matches: 4. The CDR3 is 14 amino acids. Germline lookup yields CDR1 SGHDT and CDR2 YYEEEE.

Comments on this clonotype: A far larger clone is one nucleotide away, so this likely arose from a read error. The chain carries TRBV2 and TRBJ1-1, with D possibly being TRBD1 (6 bases). The CDR3 spans 13 residues. Germline CDR1 reads SNHLY; CDR2 reads FYNNEI. CDR3 loop: CAGSSGADTEAFF. The CDR3 bases are TGTGCCGGCAGCTCGGGGGCGGACACTGAAGCTTTCTTT.

In the case of this clonotype: Sequence at one end of the junction differs from germline and may be a read error. The chain employs TRBV4-2 and TRBJ2-4; possible D gene TRBD2, 5 bases. The CDR3 is made up of 13 amino acids. Germline V gene data show CDR1 as LGHNA and CDR2 as YNFKEQ. The CDR3 nucleotides read TGTGCCAGCAGCCAAGATGGTCTAGCTGGGTTTTGCTTC. Translated, it gives CASSQDGLAGFCF.

This clonotype has a count of ten or more. The chain has TRBV6-1 and TRBJ2-3; 9 bases fit TRBD1. The CDR3 runs 15 residues. V trimming: 6 bases; J trimming: 1 base; junction bases outside the gene matches: 5. From germline, CDR1 is MNHNS and CDR2 SASEGT. CDR3 sequence: CASRSGTGRTDTQYF. CDR3 DNA: TGTGCCAGCAGGTCCGGGACAGGGCGCACAGATACGCAGTATTTT.

The chain couples TRBV27 to TRBJ1-1; 7 positions agree with TRBD1. V gave up 0 bases and J gave up 5 bases; unmatched junction bases: 9. Germline V gene data show CDR1 as MNHEY and CDR2 as SMNVEV (reference sequence). The CDR3 spans 16 residues. The DNA for the CDR3 is TGTGCCAGCAGTTTATCTATTTGGACAGGTGTGACTGAAGCTTTCTTT. Translation: CASSLSIWTGVTEAFF.

This clonotype was seen a few times. The chain recombines TRBV12-5 with TRBJ2-5; 9 nucleotides align to TRBD2. This CDR3 has 16 residues. The V gene end was trimmed by 2 bases and the J gene end by 1 base; junction bases not matched to a gene: 5. Germline loops: CDR1 LGHNT, CDR2 FRNRAP. As DNA, the CDR3 is TGTGCTAGTGGTTTGATGCTAGCGGGGTTCCAAGAGACCCAGTACTTC. Translated, it gives CASGLMLAGFQETQYF.

This clonotype appeared once. This may arise from a read error, as a much more abundant clone is one base away. The CDR3: CASSYSRWDGGSTEAFF. The CDR3 DNA sequence: TGTGCCAGCAGTTACTCGAGGTGGGACGGGGGGAGCACTGAAGCTTTCTTT. The rearrangement joins TRBV6-5 to TRBJ1-1; weak D call: TRBD1 (5 bases). Trimming stripped 0 bases from V and 4 bases from J, with 18 bases between. CDR1 is MNHEY, CDR2 SVGAGI, per germline. The CDR3 is 17 amino acids.

The rearrangement uses TRBV4-3 and TRBJ2-6; D gene ambiguous. V dropped 1 base and J dropped 0 bases, with 10 bases sitting between them. The CDR3 loop spans 17 amino acids. The germline V gene encodes CDR1 LGHNA and CDR2 YSLEER. The CDR3 protein is CASSQAGTSSGANVLTF. CDR3 sequence (DNA): TGCGCCAGCAGCCAAGCGGGCACCAGCTCTGGGGCCAACGTCCTGACTTTC.

This chain connects TRBV12-5 to TRBJ2-1, with D tentatively TRBD1 or TRBD2 (5 bases each). V shed 11 bases and J shed 2 bases, with 10 bases lying between them. The CDR3 is 12 amino acids. The germline CDR1 and CDR2 sequences are LGHNT and FRNRAP. CDR3 sequence (DNA): TGTGCTGAGGGGCCCCCCTACAATGAGCAGTTCTTC. It translates to CAEGPPYNEQFF.

This clonotype was observed at least ten times. The chain employs TRBV30 and TRBJ1-6; 8 positions match TRBD1. CDR1 is GTSNPN and CDR2 is SVGIG in the germline V gene (reference sequence). J was trimmed by 9 bases and V by 2 bases; bases with no gene match: 6. This CDR3 region has 14 residues. As DNA, the CDR3 is TGTGCCTGGAGTCCCTGGGACAGGCGTTCACCCCTCCACTTT. Protein product: CAWSPWDRRSPLHF.

This clonotype appeared many times. The V and J genes are TRBV3-1 and TRBJ1-1; TRBD1 is a possible D gene (5 bases). The germline V and J ends were trimmed by 4 bases and 1 base, with 13 bases remaining between them. Per the germline V gene, CDR1 is LGHDT and CDR2 is YNNKEL (reference sequence). The CDR3 totals 15 residues. DNA for the CDR3: TGTGCCAGCAGCCCCCGAGCAGGGTCGAACACTGAAGCTTTCTTT. Amino acids: CASSPRAGSNTEAFF.

This clonotype was picked up a small number of times. This chain joins TRBV29-1 and TRBJ2-3, with D perhaps TRBD1 (5 bases). Germline V gene sequence: CDR1 SQVTM, CDR2 ANQGSEA. The CDR3 covers 13 residues. V gave up 5 bases and J gave up 6 bases, with 15 bases separating them. The CDR3 DNA reads TGCAGCGTTCAACAGGAATTGGGGGATACGCAGTATTTT. Its translation is CSVQQELGDTQYF.